The 32 T cell receptor beta chains below were found in one sample sequenced in a study of beta chain features in type 1 diabetes. Study-wide results and caveats: Moderately but significantly shorter TCRB CDR3s were found in Type 1 diabetes patients in all four CD4+ subsets.

The investigators reverse transcribed all of the isolated RNA, so they sequenced expressed TCRB transcripts. The method was immunoSEQ multiplex PCR; TCRdb's version includes in-frame clones alone and lacks a portion of them. The profile shows some 70,000 clones, roughly 50% of them singletons. No antigen has been identified for these receptors. The source material was central memory CD4+ T cells from blood. The receptors come from a man aged 30-40 years with type 1 diabetes.

The sample holds a few counts of this clone. The rearrangement uses TRBV2 and TRBJ1-2; tentatively, D is TRBD1 (6 bases). V lost 6 bases and J 0 bases, leaving 11 bases between the germline ends. The CDR3 loop spans 14 amino acids. Germline V lookup: CDR1 SNHLY, CDR2 FYNNEI. The CDR3 coding sequence is TGTGCCAGCAGGGGGGACATAACTAACTATGGCTACACCTTC. Protein product: CASRGDITNYGYTF.

The chain is built from TRBV6-1 and TRBJ2-1; TRBD1 might be the D (6 bases). The CDR3 extends over 15 amino acids. CDR1 and CDR2 from the germline V gene are MNHNS and SASEGT. With 2 bases removed from V and 7 bases from J, the gap between germline ends came to 15 bases. Written as DNA, the CDR3 is TGTGCCAGCAGTGAAATCTGGGTTCAGGGGAATGAGCAGTTCTTC. This translates into CASSEIWVQGNEQFF.

This clone was seen a handful of times. CDR3 coding DNA: TGTGCCAGCAGCTTGGGAACAGGAAGCAATCAGCCCCAGCATTTT. This sequence encodes CASSLGTGSNQPQHF. The chain combines TRBV5-5 with TRBJ1-5; D might be TRBD1 (5 bases). This CDR3 spans 15 amino acids. V lost 0 bases, J lost 1 base, and 8 bases lay in between. Germline V CDR1 and CDR2: SGHKS, YYEKEE (reference sequence).

This clone was observed a few times. This rearrangement joins TRBV6-1 to TRBJ2-6; tentatively, D is TRBD1 (5 bases). The CDR3 length is 16 residues. CDR1 is MNHNS and CDR2 is SASEGT in the germline V gene. Between the trimmed V and J ends, which lost 3 bases and 0 bases, there was a span of 9 bases. The CDR3 spells CASSDLDSSGANVLTF. The CDR3 region has the DNA TGTGCCAGCAGTGACCTTGACAGCTCTGGGGCCAACGTCCTGACTTTC.

This chain connects TRBV11-2 to TRBJ2-3, with 12 bases fitting TRBD2. This CDR3 has 16 amino acids. Trimming cost V 5 bases and J 1 base; bases outside gene matches: 4. The germline gives CDR1 SGHAT, CDR2 FQNNGV. DNA of the CDR3: TGTGCCAGCAGCCCGAGACTAGCGGGGGGCACAGATACGCAGTATTTT. It codes for CASSPRLAGGTDTQYF.

The chain is built from TRBV5-1 and TRBJ2-5; TRBD2 matches at 10 bases. Trimming took 4 bases from V and 3 from J; bases not matched to a gene: 15. The CDR3 has 18 amino acids. CDR1 and CDR2 (germline): SGHRS, YFSETQ. The CDR3 region has the DNA TGCGCCAGCAGCCCCGCGATCTCTAGCGGGAGTGGGGAAGAGACCCAGTACTTC. Amino acids: CASSPAISSGSGEETQYF.

The CDR3 loop is CASSWRTRAPQETQYF. The CDR3 nucleotides read TGCGCCAGCAGCTGGCGGACACGGGCCCCACAAGAGACCCAGTACTTC. The genes are TRBV5-1 and TRBJ2-5, with D tentatively TRBD1 (5 bases). Trimming removed 3 bases at V and 2 bases at J, with 17 bases between. Germline lookup yields CDR1 SGHRS and CDR2 YFSETQ. The CDR3 sequence is 16 residues long.

To note about this clone: A read error may account for a junction end that differs from germline. The chain uses TRBV5-4 and TRBJ2-1; D ambiguous. The CDR3 length is 13 residues. Germline V CDR1 and CDR2: SGHNT, YYREEE (reference sequence). CDR3 bases: TGTGTCAGCAGCTCGTCCGGTGTGGATGAGCAGTTCTTC. This sequence encodes CVSSSSGVDEQFF.

The rearrangement uses TRBV7-2 and TRBJ2-5; 7 positions agree with TRBD2. Germline V CDR1 and CDR2: SGHTA, FQGNSA. Losses at the gene ends were 4 bases for V and 12 bases for J; bases not matched to a gene: 8. There are 12 residues in the CDR3. The CDR3: CASSSQAGSEYF. CDR3 nucleotide sequence: TGTGCCAGCAGCTCCCAAGCGGGATCGGAGTACTTC.

J is TRBJ1-5 and V is TRBV6-6; possible D gene TRBD1, 5 bases. Germline V gene sequence: CDR1 MNHNY, CDR2 SVGAGI (reference sequence). Trimming took off 5 bases at V and 1 base at J, with 9 bases between the two ends. The CDR3 covers 14 residues. CDR3 sequence: CASSAEGSNQPQHF. The DNA for the CDR3 is TGTGCCAGCAGTGCGGAGGGGAGCAATCAGCCCCAGCATTTT.

Here the CDR3 DNA reads TGTGCCAGCTCACCACAGGGGAATAGAAGAGAGACCCAGTACTTC. Protein product: CASSPQGNRRETQYF. The chain recombines TRBV18 with TRBJ2-5, with a weak D call TRBD1 (5 bases). Germline values: CDR1 KGHSH, CDR2 LQKENI. The CDR3 runs 15 residues. Trimming stripped 1 base from V and 4 bases from J, with 13 bases between. Full variable domain (missing parts from reference TRBV18 and TRBJ2-5): NAGVMQNPRHLVRRRGQEARLRCSPMKGHSHVYWYRQLPEEGLKFMVYLQKENIIDESGMPKERFSAEFPKEGPSILRIQQVVRGDSAAYFCASSPQGNRRETQYFGPGTRLLVL.

This clone was counted a few times. V usage is TRBV10-3 and J usage is TRBJ2-6, with D maybe TRBD2 (5 bases). Germline V gene lookup returns CDR1 ENHRY and CDR2 SYGVKD. With 0 bases removed from V and 2 bases from J, the gap between germline ends came to 8 bases. The length of the CDR3 is 16 residues. The CDR3 sequence is CAISESQRAGANVLTF. The DNA of the CDR3 is TGTGCCATCAGTGAGTCCCAGAGGGCTGGGGCCAACGTCCTGACTTTC.

This clone was picked up a small number of times. The chain combines TRBV29-1 with TRBJ2-7; 9 nucleotides match TRBD1. J was trimmed by 0 bases and V by 6 bases; bases with no gene match: 6. Germline CDR1 SQVTM, CDR2 ANQGSEA. CDR3 size: 14 residues. DNA of the CDR3: TGCAGCGTCGCCGGGACAGGGATCTCCTACGAGCAGTACTTC. Encoded protein: CSVAGTGISYEQYF.

This chain uses TRBV4-2 with TRBJ1-1; D is possibly TRBD1 (6 bases). The germline CDR1 and CDR2 sequences are LGHNA and YNFKEQ. The CDR3 has 18 residues. V lost 1 base to trimming and J lost 2 bases, with 20 bases between them. CDR3 nucleotides: TGTGCCAGCAGCCAAGCAGGTTCCAGGACAGCTAAAAACACTGAAGCTTTCTTT. Translating it yields CASSQAGSRTAKNTEAFF.

V and J are TRBV5-1 and TRBJ2-7; 9 bases are a match to TRBD1. Trimming removed 4 bases from V and 7 bases from J; junction bases left unmatched: 9. The CDR3 length is 14 residues. The V gene's germline CDR1 is SGHRS and CDR2 YFSETQ. CDR3 in amino acids: CASSPGQGMGEQYF. CDR3 nucleotides: TGCGCCAGCAGCCCTGGACAGGGGATGGGTGAGCAGTACTTC. Full variable domain (rest looked up from reference TRBV5-1 and TRBJ2-7): KAGVTQTPRYLIKTRGQQVTLSCSPISGHRSVSWYQQTPGQGLQFLFEYFSETQRNKGNFPGRFSGRQFSNSRSEMNVSTLELGDSALYLCASSPGQGMGEQYFGPGTRLTVT.

This rearrangement joins TRBV10-3 to TRBJ2-5, with D perhaps TRBD2 (6 bases). The end of the DNA fits TRBJ2-7 better, so the J call may be wrong. The germline CDR1 and CDR2 sequences are ENHRY and SYGVKD. This CDR3 is 14 amino acids long. CDR3 sequence reads: CAISEPRPRGEQYF. The CDR3, as DNA: TGTGCCATCAGTGAGCCTCGCCCGCGGGGCGAGCAGTACTTC.

The V gene is TRBV7-6, the J gene TRBJ2-2; D may be TRBD2 (5 bases). V shed 5 bases and J shed 2 bases, with 15 bases lying between them. The CDR3 has 16 amino acids. From germline, CDR1 is SGHVS and CDR2 FNYEAQ. In nucleotides, the CDR3 is TGTGCCAGCAGCCCCGGACTCCTCCTTAACACCGGGGAGCTGTTTTTT. Its protein product is CASSPGLLLNTGELFF.

The chain has TRBV7-2 and TRBJ2-5; a possible D gene is TRBD1 (7 bases). CDR1 and CDR2 (germline): SGHTA, FQGNSA. The CDR3 has 14 residues. V lost 2 bases to trimming and J lost 5 bases, with 12 bases between them. Here the CDR3 DNA reads TGTGCCAGCAGCTTACCGACAGGGAGGGAGACCCAGTACTTC. Its translation is CASSLPTGRETQYF.

The genes are TRBV5-1 and TRBJ2-1; 11 bases match TRBD1. The J segment lost 7 bases and the V segment lost 4 bases, leaving 7 bases of the junction unmatched. The CDR3 is 15 residues long. The germline gives CDR1 SGHRS, CDR2 YFSETQ. Written as DNA, the CDR3 is TGCGCCAGCAGCGGTGGGACAGGGGGGGTGAATGAGCAGTTCTTC. The encoded protein is CASSGGTGGVNEQFF.

The chain couples TRBV19 to TRBJ1-3; D is unclear. The CDR3 is 17 amino acids. Trimming removed 1 base from V and 0 bases from J, with 13 bases in between. Germline CDR1 LNHDA, CDR2 SQIVND (reference sequence). The CDR3, as DNA: TGTGCCAGTAGTATAGTTAGGAGGGCAGGCTCTGGAAACACCATATATTTT. Translation: CASSIVRRAGSGNTIYF.

The chain has TRBV15 and TRBJ1-1; 9 positions agree with TRBD1. The CDR3 is 15 amino acids. Trimming at V came to 5 bases and at J to 4 bases, leaving 8 bases not matched to a gene. The germline V gene encodes CDR1 LNHNV and CDR2 YYDKDF (reference sequence). The DNA for the CDR3 is TGTGCCACCAGCGGGGCCGGGACAGGGAGCACTGAAGCTTTCTTT. Protein sequence: CATSGAGTGSTEAFF. The whole variable domain, filled in from reference TRBV15 and TRBJ1-1, reads DAMVIQNPRYQVTQFGKPVTLSCSQTLNHNVMYWYQQKSSQAPKLLFHYYDKDFNNEADTPDNFQSRRPNTSFCFLDIRSPGLGDTAMYLCATSGAGTGSTEAFFGQGTRLTVV.

This chain links TRBV27 with TRBJ2-5, with 9 bases fitting TRBD2. Germline lookup yields CDR1 MNHEY and CDR2 SMNVEV (reference sequence). The CDR3 has 16 residues. V lost 0 bases and J lost 5; bases outside the gene matches: 7. Written as DNA, the CDR3 is TGTGCCAGCAGTTTATCTAGCGGGGGTGTCAGGGAGACCCAGTACTTC. This sequence encodes CASSLSSGGVRETQYF.

This clone was observed a few times. V is TRBV29-1 and J is TRBJ2-2, with D maybe TRBD1 (5 bases). V gave up 6 bases and J gave up 6 bases, with 11 bases separating them. The CDR3 has 12 residues. Looked up from germline, CDR1 is SQVTM and CDR2 is ANQGSEA. In DNA form, the CDR3 reads TGCAGCGTCCGCAGGGCGTCCGGGGAGCTGTTTTTT. Its protein is CSVRRASGELFF.

This chain connects TRBV2 to TRBJ1-5; TRBD1 is a possible D gene (6 bases). The germline CDR1 and CDR2 sequences are SNHLY and FYNNEI. The CDR3 contains 14 residues. Trimming removed 6 bases from V and 5 bases from J, with 14 bases in between. The CDR3 loop reads CASRADSDHQPQHF. Here the CDR3 DNA reads TGTGCCAGCAGGGCGGACAGTGACCATCAGCCCCAGCATTTT.

This clone was picked up one time. The chain links TRBV21-1 to TRBJ1-2; TRBD1, the table's D call, lacks a check against the DNA. TRBV21-1 is a known pseudogene. The CDR3 is 10 residues long. The CDR3 nucleotides are TGTGCCGCCTCCAACCGGGACAACACCTTC. Translating it yields CAASNRDNTF.

In its sample, this clone was seen once. J is TRBJ1-5 and V is TRBV2; D unclear. This CDR3 is built from 14 residues. Looked up from germline, CDR1 is SNHLY and CDR2 is FYNNEI. Trimming took 0 bases from V and 2 from J, leaving 5 bases between them. The CDR3 DNA is TGTGCCAGCAGTGAAGCAACAGGCAATCAGCCCCAGCATTTT. Translating gives CASSEATGNQPQHF.

The V and J genes are TRBV4-1 and TRBJ2-2; D not certain. V was trimmed by 0 bases and J by 2 bases, leaving 7 bases between them. The germline V gene has CDR1 MGHRA and CDR2 YSYEKL. The CDR3 contains 15 residues. The CDR3 loop reads CASSQERRNTGELFF. The CDR3 bases are TGCGCCAGCAGCCAAGAACGGAGAAACACCGGGGAGCTGTTTTTT.

V is TRBV29-1 and J is TRBJ2-1; a weak D match, TRBD1 (6 bases). Germline values: CDR1 SQVTM, CDR2 ANQGSEA. Trimming stripped 7 bases from V and 12 bases from J, with 19 bases between. This CDR3 spans 12 amino acids. The CDR3 sequence: CSALRGSGGQFF. CDR3 DNA: TGCAGCGCCCTAAGGGGGAGTGGCGGGCAGTTCTTC.

The chain uses TRBV5-6 and TRBJ1-5; possible D gene TRBD1, 6 bases. This CDR3 is built from 13 residues. Germline loops: CDR1 SGHDT, CDR2 YYEEEE. V lost 1 base and J 7 bases, leaving 9 bases between the germline ends. In nucleotides, the CDR3 is TGTGCCAGCAGCTTGCAGGGGAAGCAGCCCCAGCATTTT. It specifies CASSLQGKQPQHF.

The chain employs TRBV2 and TRBJ2-1; D is possibly TRBD1 (5 bases). The germline V gene encodes CDR1 SNHLY and CDR2 FYNNEI. CDR3 length equals 13 residues. With 5 bases removed from V and 4 bases from J, the gap between germline ends came to 9 bases. CDR3 in amino acids: CASSKDNYNEQFF. The DNA of the CDR3 is TGTGCCAGCAGTAAGGACAATTACAATGAGCAGTTCTTC.

The J gene is TRBJ1-5, the V gene TRBV6-1; the D gene is possibly TRBD1 (6 bases). Germline V CDR1 and CDR2: MNHNS, SASEGT. Trimming pared 10 bases from V and 6 bases from J, leaving 16 bases between. The CDR3 has 13 amino acids. CDR3 sequence: CATLTGLGQPQHF. CDR3 bases: TGTGCCACCCTCACAGGGTTGGGTCAGCCCCAGCATTTT.

This clone was counted between two and nine times. The chain uses TRBV29-1 and TRBJ1-1; 7 positions agree with TRBD1. Per germline, CDR1 SQVTM and CDR2 ANQGSEA. The CDR3 totals 13 residues. Losses at the gene ends were 7 bases for V and 1 base for J; bases not matched to a gene: 6. CDR3 DNA: TGCAGCGCCGTCCGGGACAGGAACACTGAAGCTTTCTTT. Translated: CSAVRDRNTEAFF. Looking up the rest from reference TRBV29-1 and TRBJ1-1 gives the full variable domain: SAVISQKPSRDICQRGTSLTIQCQVDSQVTMMFWYRQQPGQSLTLIATANQGSEATYESGFVIDKFPISRPNLTFSTLTVSNMSPEDSSIYLCSAVRDRNTEAFFGQGTRLTVV.